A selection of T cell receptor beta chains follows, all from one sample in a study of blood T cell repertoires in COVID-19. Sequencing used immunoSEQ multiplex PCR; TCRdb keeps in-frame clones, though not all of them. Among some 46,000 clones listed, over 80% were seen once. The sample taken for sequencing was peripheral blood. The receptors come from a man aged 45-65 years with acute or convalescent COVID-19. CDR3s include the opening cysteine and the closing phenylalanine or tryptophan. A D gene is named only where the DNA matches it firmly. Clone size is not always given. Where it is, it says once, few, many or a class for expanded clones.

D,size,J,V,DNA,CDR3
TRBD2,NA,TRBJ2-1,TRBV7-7,TGTGCCAGCAGCGCCGGACTAGCGGGAGTGTACAATGAGCAGTTCTTC,CASSAGLAGVYNEQFF
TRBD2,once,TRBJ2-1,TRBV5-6,TGTGCCAGCAGCTTGTCGGTGATGGCGGGAGGTGTTTACAATGAGCAGTTCTTC,CASSLSVMAGGVYNEQFF
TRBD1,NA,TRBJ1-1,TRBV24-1,TGTGCCACCAGTGATCGGGACAGGGGGGACCCGAACACTGAAGCTTTCTTT,CATSDRDRGDPNTEAFF
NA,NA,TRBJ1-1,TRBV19,TGTGCCAGTATAATTAAGGGGTCAGGTACTGAAGCTTTCTTT,CASIIKGSGTEAFF
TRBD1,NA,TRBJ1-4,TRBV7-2,TGTGCCAGCAGCACTCAGGGGGCGCCCTCAGAAAAACTGTTTTTT,CASSTQGAPSEKLFF
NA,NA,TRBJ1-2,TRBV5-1,TGCGCCAGCAGCTTGCGAACTTCTAACTATGGCTACACCTTC,CASSLRTSNYGYTF
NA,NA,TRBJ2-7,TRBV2,TGTGGGGTTTTACGGGACACAACCTACGAGCAGTACTTC,CGVLRDTTYEQYF
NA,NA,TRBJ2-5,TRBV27,TGTGCCAGCAGTTTAGCGGGACAGCGTGAGACCCAGTACTTC,CASSLAGQRETQYF
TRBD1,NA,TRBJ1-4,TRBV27,TGTGCCAGCAGCAGGGGGCTCGAGGAAAAACTGTTTTTT,CASSRGLEEKLFF
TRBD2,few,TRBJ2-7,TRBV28,TGTGCCAGCAGTCCTGCCGCGGGACTAGGGACTTACGAGCAGTACTTC,CASSPAAGLGTYEQYF
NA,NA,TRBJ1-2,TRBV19,TGTGCCAGTAGCCTATCCCGAGGGGGAGACTATGGCTACACCTTC,CASSLSRGGDYGYTF
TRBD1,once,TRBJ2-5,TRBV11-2,TGTGCCAGCAGCTTCGGGACAGGGGTGGTGGAGACCCAGTACTTC,CASSFGTGVVETQYF
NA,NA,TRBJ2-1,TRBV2,TGTGCCAGCAGTGAATGGGTCGGGGATGAGCAGTTCTTC,CASSEWVGDEQFF
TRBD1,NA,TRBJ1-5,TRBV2,TGTGCCAGCAGGAGGACAGGGGAGTTATGGCCCCAGCATTTT,CASRRTGELWPQHF
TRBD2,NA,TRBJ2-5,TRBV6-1,TGTGCCAGCAGTGAATGGACTAGCGGGAGAGAGACCCAGTACTTC,CASSEWTSGRETQYF
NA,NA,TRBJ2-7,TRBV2,TGTGCCAGCTGGATGGGACTCCCGGGGATGGAGCAGTACTTC,CASWMGLPGMEQYF
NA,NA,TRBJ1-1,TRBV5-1,TGCGCCAGCAGCCCCGTCGGACAGTTAGTGGAAGCTTTCTTT,CASSPVGQLVEAFF
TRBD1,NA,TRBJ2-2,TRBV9,TGTGCCAGCAGGCCGGCCGGGACAGGGACGACCGGGGAGCTGTTTTTT,CASRPAGTGTTGELFF
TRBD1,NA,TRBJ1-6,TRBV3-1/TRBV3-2,TGTGCCAGCGGGAGACGACAGGGAAATTCACCCCTCCACTTT,CASGRRQGNSPLHF
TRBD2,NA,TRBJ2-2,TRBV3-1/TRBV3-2,TGTGCCAGCACCCAAGGTAGCGGGGCTAGAGGGGAGCTGTTTTTT,CASTQGSGARGELFF
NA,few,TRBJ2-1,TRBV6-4,TGTGCCAGCAGTGCGTCAGACTACAATGAGCAGTTCTTC,CASSASDYNEQFF
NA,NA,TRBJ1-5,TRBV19,TGTGCCAGTAGTATAAGTAGGGAGAATCAGCCCCAGCATTTT,CASSISRENQPQHF
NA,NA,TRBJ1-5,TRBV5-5,TGTGCCAGCAGCTTGGTCGACGGGTATCAGCCCCAGCATTTT,CASSLVDGYQPQHF
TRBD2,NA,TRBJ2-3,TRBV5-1,TGCGCCAGCGGGCCTAGCGGGCGCACAGATACGCAGTATTTT,CASGPSGRTDTQYF